Below are 19 T cell receptor beta chains sequenced from a single sample in a study of PD-1 blockade in classical Hodgkin lymphoma (TCRdb year 2020). Library generation was performed with the immunoSEQ multiplex PCR assay. Here the immuneACCESS table is served through TCRdb, limited to in-frame sequences with V and J called. Missing clones are a known gap in these copies; in checked studies unresolved V genes cover under half, and the rest lacks a known reason. Recorded for this sample are about 43,000 clones; 73% of them occurred a single time. The ten largest clones represent roughly 11% of the sample. The time point tag for this specimen amounts to: cycle 1 day 1 (C1D1), immediately before nivolumab initiation. Relapse after autologous stem cell transplantation had occurred in all trial patients, and cohorts A, B and C were distinguished by prior brentuximab vedotin exposure. The material was peripheral blood mononuclear cells (PBMCs), obtained at baseline. All receptors derive from a human donor with classical Hodgkin lymphoma.

This sequence joins TRBV2 and TRBJ2-7, with D perhaps matching TRBD1 (5 bases). The CDR3 length is 15 residues. Deletions cut 1 base from V and 3 bases from J, with 13 bases between. Germline V lookup: CDR1 SNHLY, CDR2 FYNNEI. CDR3 protein: CASSEGKTENYEQYF. CDR3 nucleotides: TGTGCCAGCAGTGAAGGGAAGACAGAGAACTACGAGCAGTACTTC.

This clone came up once. The chain recombines TRBV28 with TRBJ1-2; maybe TRBD1 (6 bases). Germline V gives CDR1 MDHEN, CDR2 SYDVKM. The V end lost 1 base, the J end lost 6 bases, and 18 bases lay between the germline ends. This CDR3 spans 16 amino acids. The CDR3 DNA is TGTGCCAGCAGTTTATTAAGGGGGGGGCGCCGAGATGGCTACACCTTC. Its translation is CASSLLRGGRRDGYTF.

This chain links TRBV7-2 with TRBJ2-7, with D possibly being TRBD2 (5 bases). There are 12 residues in the CDR3. The germline V and J ends were trimmed by 1 base and 6 bases, with 7 bases remaining between them. Germline CDR1 and CDR2: SGHTA and FQGNSA. CDR3 amino acids: CASSLEAGEQYF. The CDR3 nucleotides read TGTGCCAGCAGCTTAGAGGCGGGCGAGCAGTACTTC.

The chain joins TRBV9 to TRBJ1-5; D not certain. Trimming took off 0 bases at V and 0 bases at J, with 7 bases between the two ends. Germline V lookup: CDR1 SGDLS, CDR2 YYNGEE. The CDR3 loop spans 15 amino acids. CDR3 nucleotide sequence: TGTGCCAGCAGCGTAGGCTCTTATAGCAATCAGCCCCAGCATTTT. Encoded protein: CASSVGSYSNQPQHF. The variable domain in full, completed from reference TRBV9 and TRBJ1-5, reads DSGVTQTPKHLITATGQRVTLRCSPRSGDLSVYWYQQSLDQGLQFLIQYYNGEERAKGNILERFSAQQFPDLHSELNLSSLELGDSALYFCASSVGSYSNQPQHFGDGTRLSIL.

The genes are TRBV5-5 and TRBJ2-7; 10 positions match TRBD1. Germline CDR1 reads SGHKS; CDR2 reads YYEKEE (reference sequence). The CDR3 has 16 amino acids. Germline trimming cut 1 base from V and 3 bases from J; bases unmatched to any gene: 7. CDR3 DNA: TGTGCCAGCAGCTTGCACGTAGGGACAGGGGACTACGAGCAGTACTTC. Translating it yields CASSLHVGTGDYEQYF.

The rearrangement joins TRBV18 to TRBJ2-5, with 9 nucleotides matching TRBD1. Looked up from germline, CDR1 is KGHSH and CDR2 is LQKENI. Losses at the gene ends were 3 bases for V and 1 base for J; bases not matched to a gene: 9. The CDR3 is made up of 17 amino acids. The CDR3 bases are TGTGCCAGCTCACCGGAGGCTGGACAGGGGTTCCAAGAGACCCAGTACTTC. Protein product: CASSPEAGQGFQETQYF.

The J gene is TRBJ1-2, the V gene TRBV6-6; D gene unclear. Germline V gene sequence: CDR1 MNHNY, CDR2 SVGAGI (reference sequence). The ends were cut back, 2 bases at V and 7 bases at J, with 14 bases in the middle. The CDR3 loop spans 14 amino acids. The CDR3 region is CASSYQHGLAGYTF. DNA for the CDR3: TGTGCCAGCAGTTACCAACACGGGTTAGCTGGCTACACCTTC.

This clone was seen a handful of times. The V call is TRBV28, the J call TRBJ1-2; D remains unclear. This CDR3 comprises 13 residues. Germline-derived CDR1 and CDR2 are MDHEN and SYDVKM. The V gene lost 3 bases and the J gene lost 8 bases, with 13 bases spanning the gap. The CDR3 nucleotides read TGTGCCAGCAGTTTTTGGGCCAGAACCGGCTACACCTTC. Encoded protein: CASSFWARTGYTF.

The V call is TRBV9, the J call TRBJ1-2; D gene uncertain. V lost 3 bases and J 4 bases, leaving 10 bases between the germline ends. The germline V gene has CDR1 SGDLS and CDR2 YYNGEE. The CDR3 contains 13 residues. The CDR3 region is CASSGKGVYGYTF. In DNA form, the CDR3 reads TGTGCCAGCAGCGGCAAGGGAGTCTATGGCTACACCTTC.

The V gene is TRBV11-2, the J gene TRBJ2-5; 7 bases are a match to TRBD2. V dropped 5 bases and J dropped 3; count of bases not matched to a gene: 9. The CDR3 is 15 amino acids. Germline CDR1 reads SGHAT; CDR2 reads FQNNGV. CDR3 sequence reads: CASSPFTSVKETQYF. DNA of the CDR3: TGTGCCAGCAGCCCATTCACTAGCGTCAAAGAGACCCAGTACTTC.

This chain links TRBV28 with TRBJ2-7; D gene unclear. Per the germline V gene, CDR1 is MDHEN and CDR2 is SYDVKM. V lost 5 bases, J lost 3 bases, and 5 bases lay in between. This CDR3 has 11 amino acids. In nucleotides, the CDR3 is TGTGCCAGCAGTACCTACTACGAGCAGTACTTC. Translation: CASSTYYEQYF.

In its sample, this clone was seen a few times. The genes are TRBV4-1 and TRBJ2-1; perhaps TRBD2 as D (5 bases). The V and J ends lost 4 bases and 9 bases respectively, with 19 bases between them. The CDR3 is 15 amino acids. CDR1 is MGHRA, CDR2 YSYEKL, per germline. The CDR3 loop reads CASSPERLSKGEQFF. DNA for the CDR3: TGCGCCAGCAGCCCTGAGCGGTTATCAAAGGGTGAGCAGTTCTTC.

This clone was seen more than once but under ten times. The V call is TRBV4-1, the J call TRBJ1-5; D is uncertain. This CDR3 has 16 amino acids. The V and J ends lost 1 base and 0 bases respectively, with 10 bases between them. The germline CDR1 and CDR2 sequences are MGHRA and YSYEKL. The CDR3 is CASSQATAHSNQPQHF. DNA of the CDR3: TGCGCCAGCAGCCAAGCCACCGCCCATAGCAATCAGCCCCAGCATTTT.

In this sample, this clone turned up once. The rearrangement joins TRBV9 to TRBJ1-2; no clear D. V lost 2 bases and J lost 5, with 16 bases in between. The germline V gene has CDR1 SGDLS and CDR2 YYNGEE. This CDR3 region has 15 residues. The CDR3 protein is CASSVAGGLGYGYTF. The CDR3, as DNA: TGTGCCAGCAGCGTCGCCGGAGGGTTAGGGTATGGCTACACCTTC.

This chain uses TRBV7-9 with TRBJ2-7; 11 bases are a match to TRBD2. Germline assignment: CDR1 SEHNR and CDR2 FQNEAQ (reference sequence). CDR3 length: 14 residues. J lost 6 bases, V lost 3 bases, and 4 bases had no gene match. The CDR3 is CASSFLAGGGEQYF. In DNA form, the CDR3 reads TGTGCCAGCAGCTTTCTAGCGGGGGGCGGCGAGCAGTACTTC. The variable domain in full, with the rest retrieved from reference TRBV7-9 and TRBJ2-7, is DTGVSQNPRHKITKRGQNVTFRCDPISEHNRLYWYRQTLGQGPEFLTYFQNEAQLEKSRLLSDRFSAERPKGSFSTLEIQRTEQGDSAMYLCASSFLAGGGEQYFGPGTRLTVT.

The V call is TRBV6-5, the J call TRBJ1-2; no definite D call. Looked up from germline, CDR1 is MNHEY and CDR2 is SVGAGI. This CDR3 has 15 residues. Trimming removed 6 bases at V and 4 bases at J, with 18 bases between. Here the CDR3 reads CASSRSQGGLYGYTF. In DNA, the CDR3 is TGTGCCAGCAGCCGTTCCCAAGGAGGGCTCTATGGCTACACCTTC.

There are a few counts of this clone. V usage is TRBV6-1 and J usage is TRBJ1-1; 12 bases map to TRBD1. V gave up 4 bases and J gave up 12 bases; unmatched junction bases: 6. Germline assignment: CDR1 MNHNS and CDR2 SASEGT. The CDR3 is made up of 13 amino acids. The CDR3 here is CASSGDRGLETFF. In DNA, the CDR3 is TGTGCCAGCAGTGGGGACAGGGGGCTGGAGACTTTCTTT.

CDR3 DNA sequence: TGTGCCAGCAGCTGGGGAAGATACCCACAAGAGACCCAGTACTTC. This encodes CASSWGRYPQETQYF. The chain combines TRBV9 with TRBJ2-5; D remains unclear. The CDR3 covers 15 residues. V was clipped by 4 bases and J by 2 bases, with 15 bases between them. Germline V gives CDR1 SGDLS, CDR2 YYNGEE.

This clone was observed once. The V gene is TRBV2, the J gene TRBJ1-1; 7 nucleotides match TRBD1. In germline, CDR1 is SNHLY, CDR2 FYNNEI. The CDR3 is made up of 15 amino acids. Losses at the gene ends were 10 bases for V and 7 bases for J; bases not matched to a gene: 18. In DNA form, the CDR3 reads TGTGCCACAAGGGACAGCTATGTGCAGGGCCATGAAGCTTTCTTT. Protein: CATRDSYVQGHEAFF.